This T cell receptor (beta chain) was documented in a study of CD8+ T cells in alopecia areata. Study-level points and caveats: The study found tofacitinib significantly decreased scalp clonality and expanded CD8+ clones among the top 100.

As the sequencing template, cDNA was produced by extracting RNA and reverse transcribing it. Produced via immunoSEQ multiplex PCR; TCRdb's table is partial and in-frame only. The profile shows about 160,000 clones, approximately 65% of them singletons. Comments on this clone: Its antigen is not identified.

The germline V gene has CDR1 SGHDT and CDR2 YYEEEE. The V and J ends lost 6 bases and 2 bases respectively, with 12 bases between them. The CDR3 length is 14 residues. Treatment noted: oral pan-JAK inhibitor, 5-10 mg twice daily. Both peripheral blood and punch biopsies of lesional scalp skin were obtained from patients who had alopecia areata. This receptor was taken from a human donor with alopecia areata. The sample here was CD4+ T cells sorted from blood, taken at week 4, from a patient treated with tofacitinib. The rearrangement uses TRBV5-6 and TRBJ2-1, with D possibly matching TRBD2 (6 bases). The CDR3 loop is CASTRGGTYNEQFF. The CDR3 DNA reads TGTGCCAGCACTCGGGGAGGAACCTACAATGAGCAGTTCTTC.